This T cell receptor beta chain was identified during a study of OX40 agonist ivuxolimab in advanced cancers. Study in general: Partial responses were achieved by three patients: one hepatocellular carcinoma, two cutaneous melanoma.

V dropped 6 bases and J dropped 1 base, with 6 bases sitting between them. CDR3 length: 12 amino acids. Germline CDR1 is SGHTA and CDR2 is FQGNSA. This clone was detected only a few times. Profiled with immunoSEQ multiplex PCR; TCRdb holds only in-frame clones, not every one. The table has more than 65,000 clones, roughly 90% seen once. The sequence derives from an adult with an advanced solid tumor such as melanoma, head and neck, liver or kidney cancer. The sample in question was CD4+ or CD8+ T cells sorted from blood, obtained in a trial of the OX40 agonist ivuxolimab. The rearrangement uses TRBV7-2 and TRBJ1-2; no definite D call. CDR3 nucleotide sequence: TGTGCCAGCAGTCTCGATAACTATGGCTACACCTTC. Its translation: CASSLDNYGYTF. The entire variable domain, with the rest obtained from reference TRBV7-2 and TRBJ1-2, is as follows: GAGVSQSPSNKVTEKGKDVELRCDPISGHTALYWYRQSLGQGLEFLIYFQGNSAPDKSGLPSDRFSAERTGGSVSTLTIQRTQQEDSAVYLCASSLDNYGYTFGSGTRLTVV.